This TCR beta chain was identified in a study of molecular identifiers for immune sequencing clone quantification. TCRdb redid the calling of the PCR reads with MiXCR, one entry per CDR3 protein. The sample contains more than 450,000 distinct CDR3 sequences, about 21% of which appear only once. After removal of 2 bases from V and 3 bases from J, the junction contained 6 bases not matched to a gene. CDR1 and CDR2 (germline): GTSNPN, SVGIG (reference sequence). The CDR3 sequence is 16 residues long. This chain joins TRBV30 and TRBJ2-3, with 12 bases fitting TRBD1. Sequences were obtained from naive CD8+ T cells from blood, with Jurkat cell RNA spiked in. Subset described: FACS-sorted CD8+CD4-CCR7+CD45RA+ naive T cells. This clonotype was obtained from a human donor in good health. Some libraries in this study had Jurkat cell RNA spiked in. DNA of the CDR3: TGTGCCTGGAGTTCGGGGACAGGGGGCAGGACAGATACGCAGTATTTT. Its translation is CAWSSGTGGRTDTQYF.